The present TCR beta chain was sequenced within a study of beta chain features in type 1 diabetes. Points on this clone: Antigen: not known.

Study findings and constraints: Moderate but significant shortening of TCRB CDR3s was recorded in all four CD4+ subsets from Type 1 diabetes patients. Highly expressing activated T cells could be over-counted with a cDNA template.

The whole isolated RNA underwent reverse transcription, so sequencing captured expressed TCRB transcripts. Profiled with immunoSEQ multiplex PCR; TCRdb holds only in-frame clones, not every one. The sample holds 300,000 to 350,000 clones, roughly 13% seen once. After removal of 4 bases from V and 7 bases from J, the junction contained 8 bases not matched to a gene. This CDR3 contains 14 residues. Germline values: CDR1 SGHRS, CDR2 YFSETQ. The sequence was obtained from a woman younger than 35 with type 1 diabetes. The gene calls are TRBV5-1 and TRBJ2-1; the match to TRBD1 covers 7 bases. The sample consisted of naive CD4+ T cells from blood. As DNA, the CDR3 is TGCGCCAGCAGCGGACTGGGACAGAGAAATGAGCAGTTCTTC. It encodes CASSGLGQRNEQFF.